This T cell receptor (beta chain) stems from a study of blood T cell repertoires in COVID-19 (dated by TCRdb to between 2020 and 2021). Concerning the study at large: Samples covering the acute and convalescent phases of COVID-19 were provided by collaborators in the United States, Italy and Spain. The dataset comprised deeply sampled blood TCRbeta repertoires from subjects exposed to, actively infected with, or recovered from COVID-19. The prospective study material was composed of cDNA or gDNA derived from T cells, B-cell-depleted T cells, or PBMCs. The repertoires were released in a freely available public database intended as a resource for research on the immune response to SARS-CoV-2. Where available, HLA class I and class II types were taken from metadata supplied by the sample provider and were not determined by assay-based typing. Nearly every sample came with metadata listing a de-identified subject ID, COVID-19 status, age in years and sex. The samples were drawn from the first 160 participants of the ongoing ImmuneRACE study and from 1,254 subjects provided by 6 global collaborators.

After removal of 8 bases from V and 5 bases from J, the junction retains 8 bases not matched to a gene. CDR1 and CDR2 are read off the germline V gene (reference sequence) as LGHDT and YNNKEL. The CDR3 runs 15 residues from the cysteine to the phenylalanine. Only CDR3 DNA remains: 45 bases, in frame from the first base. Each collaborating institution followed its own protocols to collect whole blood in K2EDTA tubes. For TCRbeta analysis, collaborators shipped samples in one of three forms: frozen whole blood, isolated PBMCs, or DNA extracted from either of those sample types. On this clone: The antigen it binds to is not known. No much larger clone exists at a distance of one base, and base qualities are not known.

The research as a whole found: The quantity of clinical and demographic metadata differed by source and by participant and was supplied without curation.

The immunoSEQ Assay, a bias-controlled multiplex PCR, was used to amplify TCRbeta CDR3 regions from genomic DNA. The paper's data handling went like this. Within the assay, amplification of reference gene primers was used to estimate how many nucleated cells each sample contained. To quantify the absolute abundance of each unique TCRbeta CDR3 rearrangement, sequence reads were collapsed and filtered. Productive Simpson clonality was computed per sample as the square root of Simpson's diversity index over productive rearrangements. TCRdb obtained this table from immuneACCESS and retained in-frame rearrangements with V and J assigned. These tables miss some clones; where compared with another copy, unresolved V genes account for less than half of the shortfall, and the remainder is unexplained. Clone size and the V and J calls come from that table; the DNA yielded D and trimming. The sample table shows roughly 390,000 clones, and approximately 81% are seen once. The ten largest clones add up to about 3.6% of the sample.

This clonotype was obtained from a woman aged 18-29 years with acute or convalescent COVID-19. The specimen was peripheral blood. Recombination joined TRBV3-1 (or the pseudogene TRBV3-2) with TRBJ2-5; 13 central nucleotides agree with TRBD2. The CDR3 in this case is CASATQTSGGETQYF. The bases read TGTGCCAGCGCAACACAGACTAGCGGGGGGGAGACCCAGTACTTC.